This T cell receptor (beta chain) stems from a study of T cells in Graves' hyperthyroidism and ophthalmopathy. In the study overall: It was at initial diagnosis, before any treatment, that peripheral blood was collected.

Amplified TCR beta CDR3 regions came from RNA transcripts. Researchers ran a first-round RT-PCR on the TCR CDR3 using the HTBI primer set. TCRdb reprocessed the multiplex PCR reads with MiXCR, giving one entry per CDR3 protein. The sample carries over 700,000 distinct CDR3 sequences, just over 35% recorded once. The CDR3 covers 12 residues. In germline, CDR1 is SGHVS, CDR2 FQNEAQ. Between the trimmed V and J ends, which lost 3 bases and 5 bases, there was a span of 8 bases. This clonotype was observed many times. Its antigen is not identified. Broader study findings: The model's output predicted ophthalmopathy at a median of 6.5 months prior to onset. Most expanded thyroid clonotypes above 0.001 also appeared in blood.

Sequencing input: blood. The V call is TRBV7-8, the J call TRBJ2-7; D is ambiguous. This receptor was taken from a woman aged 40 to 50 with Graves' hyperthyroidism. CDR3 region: CASSFHGNEQYF. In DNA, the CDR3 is TGTGCCAGCAGCTTTCATGGGAACGAGCAGTACTTC.